Below, 21 T cell receptor beta chains from the same sample are listed, as sequenced in a study of shared clonotypes between healthy human individuals. TCRdb's copy holds only in-frame clones and misses some; the assay was immunoSEQ multiplex PCR. The data contain about 490,000 clones, 65% to 85% of them seen just once; the ten biggest clones take up roughly an eighth. Material for sequencing was PBMCs. Source of these receptors: a woman aged 35 to 49 in good health. Some clones in this sample may be carry-over from other donors' samples.

V gene TRBV5-4 combines with J gene TRBJ2-7; TRBD2 agrees at 15 bases. CDR3 length: 15 residues. Trimming at V came to 4 bases and at J to 7 bases, leaving 6 bases not matched to a gene. Looked up from germline, CDR1 is SGHNT and CDR2 is YYREEE (reference sequence). The CDR3 sequence: CASSPGLAGGGEQYF. CDR3 in DNA: TGTGCCAGCAGCCCTGGACTAGCGGGAGGGGGAGAGCAGTACTTC.

The J gene is TRBJ2-2, the V gene TRBV7-6; 13 bases match TRBD2. The V gene end was trimmed by 0 bases and the J gene end by 2 bases; junction bases not matched to a gene: 9. Germline values: CDR1 SGHVS, CDR2 FNYEAQ. The CDR3 has 20 amino acids. The chain's CDR3 is CASSLAPPGTSGVNTGELFF. CDR3 DNA: TGTGCCAGCAGCTTAGCACCTCCCGGGACTAGCGGGGTTAACACCGGGGAGCTGTTTTTT.

The chain uses TRBV7-9 and TRBJ2-1; 8 bases align to TRBD2. Germline CDR1 and CDR2: SEHNR and FQNEAQ (reference sequence). This CDR3 spans 15 amino acids. V dropped 4 bases and J dropped 9; count of bases not matched to a gene: 11. In DNA, the CDR3 is TGTGCCAGCAGCTATATGCCGGGAGGGCCTGGTGAGCAGTTCTTC. This sequence encodes CASSYMPGGPGEQFF.

Many counts were recorded for this clone. This chain uses TRBV5-1 with TRBJ2-5, with TRBD1 matching over 9 bases. The CDR3 extends over 18 amino acids. The V segment lost 1 base and the J segment 2 bases; nucleotides outside the gene matches: 12. In germline, CDR1 is SGHRS, CDR2 YFSETQ. Here the CDR3 DNA reads TGCGCCAGCAGCTTGTTAAACAACCTCGGGACAGGGCAAGAGACCCAGTACTTC. Translating it yields CASSLLNNLGTGQETQYF. Drawing the rest from reference TRBV5-1 and TRBJ2-5, the complete variable domain is KAGVTQTPRYLIKTRGQQVTLSCSPISGHRSVSWYQQTPGQGLQFLFEYFSETQRNKGNFPGRFSGRQFSNSRSEMNVSTLELGDSALYLCASSLLNNLGTGQETQYFGPGTRLLVL.

The J gene is TRBJ1-1, the V gene TRBV10-2; D perhaps matches TRBD1 (6 bases). CDR3 length equals 13 residues. V gave up 0 bases and J gave up 11 bases, with 13 bases separating them. CDR1 WSHSY and CDR2 SAAADI come from the germline V gene. CDR3 bases: TGCGCCAGCAGTGAGTCGCGGGGGGCTCGCGCTTTCTTT. Its translation is CASSESRGARAFF.

V gene TRBV6-1 combines with J gene TRBJ2-7, with 9 bases lining up with TRBD1. From germline, CDR1 is MNHNS and CDR2 SASEGT. This CDR3 is 13 amino acids long. J lost 7 bases, V lost 6 bases, and 7 bases had no gene match. The CDR3: CASSGDRVGEQYF. The DNA of the CDR3 is TGTGCCAGCAGCGGGGACAGGGTGGGAGAGCAGTACTTC.

CDR3 nucleotides: TGTGCCAGCAGCTATATGTTGACACCTTATAGCAATCAGCCCCAGCATTTT. Encoded protein: CASSYMLTPYSNQPQHF. The chain joins TRBV7-2 to TRBJ1-5; D call uncertain. In germline, CDR1 is SGHTA, CDR2 FQGNSA. The ends were cut back, 4 bases at V and 0 bases at J, with 16 bases in the middle. The CDR3 length is 17 residues.

This clone has a single count. The sample contains more than one DNA sequence encoding this CDR3. This chain links TRBV7-9 with TRBJ2-7; the D call may be TRBD1 or TRBD2 (5 bases each). The CDR3 sequence is 13 residues long. Trimming removed 1 base from V and 6 bases from J, with 10 bases in between. CDR1 and CDR2 (germline): SEHNR, FQNEAQ (reference sequence). DNA of the CDR3: TGTGCCAGCAGCTTAGTGGCTGGGGGCGAGCAGTACTTC. Its protein product is CASSLVAGGEQYF.

The chain has TRBV28 and TRBJ2-1; weak D call: TRBD2 (6 bases). Germline V lookup: CDR1 MDHEN, CDR2 SYDVKM. CDR3 length: 14 residues. V was cut by 8 bases and J by 4 bases, with 15 bases left in between. CDR3 loop: CASGWREIYNEQFF. CDR3 DNA: TGTGCCAGCGGGTGGAGGGAGATATACAATGAGCAGTTCTTC.

With respect to this clone: A far larger clone lies a single base away; this is likely a read error. The same CDR3 also results from other DNA sequences found in this sample. The V and J genes are TRBV5-4 and TRBJ1-4, with TRBD1 matching 7 bases. V was pared by 4 bases and J by 5 bases, with 5 bases of the junction left unmatched. Germline CDR1 is SGHNT and CDR2 is YYREEE (reference sequence). This CDR3 contains 14 residues. CDR3 protein: CASSLGTENEKLFF. The CDR3 nucleotides are TGTGCCAGCAGCCTGGGGACAGAGAATGAAAAACTGTTTTTT.

The chain recombines TRBV7-3 with TRBJ2-3, with 8 nucleotides matching TRBD2. This CDR3 is built from 15 residues. With 2 bases clipped from V and 2 bases from J, the junction kept 3 bases outside the gene matches. Looked up from germline, CDR1 is SGHTA and CDR2 is FQGTGA. In DNA form, the CDR3 reads TGTGCCAGCAGCTTAGCGGGAGGCCACACAGATACGCAGTATTTT. As protein: CASSLAGGHTDTQYF.

This clone turned up a few times. The chain carries TRBV6-4 and TRBJ2-7; D is possibly TRBD1 or TRBD2 (5 bases each). The CDR3 is 16 amino acids. Trimming left V 2 bases short and J 4 bases short, with 18 bases between. The germline V gene has CDR1 MRHNA and CDR2 SNTAGT. CDR3 region: CASSDPTGAPRYEQYF. The CDR3 bases are TGTGCCAGCAGTGACCCAACCGGGGCGCCCCGATACGAGCAGTACTTC.

This chain joins TRBV10-3 and TRBJ2-3, with 11 positions matching TRBD2. V lost 10 bases to trimming and J lost 0 bases; unmatched junction nucleotides: 6. The CDR3 consists of 15 residues. Germline CDR1 and CDR2: ENHRY and SYGVKD. CDR3 sequence reads: CATRSGRGSTDTQYF. The CDR3 coding sequence is TGTGCCACCCGTAGCGGGAGGGGGAGCACAGATACGCAGTATTTT.

The chain joins TRBV29-1 to TRBJ1-4; 7 positions match TRBD1. CDR1 is SQVTM and CDR2 is ANQGSEA in the germline V gene. CDR3 size: 16 residues. J was trimmed by 7 bases and V by 7 bases; bases with no gene match: 18. CDR3 sequence: CSAWVGRQGIGEKLFF. In DNA form, the CDR3 reads TGCAGCGCGTGGGTTGGACGACAGGGCATCGGTGAAAAACTGTTTTTT.

The chain carries TRBV18 and TRBJ2-7, with D uncertain. Trimming stripped 2 bases from V and 4 bases from J, with 12 bases between. The length of the CDR3 is 14 residues. Germline CDR1 reads KGHSH; CDR2 reads LQKENI. CDR3 amino acids: CASSPNALSYEQYF. DNA of the CDR3: TGTGCCAGCTCACCAAACGCCCTTAGTTACGAGCAGTACTTC.

This clone occurred once. Here the CDR3 DNA reads TGCGCCAGCAGCCCGGATGCTGCGAGGAACACTGAAGCTTTCTTT. The encoded protein is CASSPDAARNTEAFF. The chain employs TRBV4-1 and TRBJ1-1; no clear D gene. CDR3 length equals 15 residues. Trimming took 4 bases from V and 1 from J, leaving 13 bases between them. CDR1 is MGHRA and CDR2 is YSYEKL in the germline V gene.

This rearrangement joins TRBV5-1 to TRBJ1-1, with D possibly matching TRBD1 (5 bases). The germline V and J ends were trimmed by 3 bases and 2 bases, with 11 bases remaining between them. Germline-derived CDR1 and CDR2 are SGHRS and YFSETQ. The CDR3 is made up of 14 amino acids. The CDR3 DNA sequence: TGCGCCAGCAGCTCAGGGTTCGGCAACACTGAAGCTTTCTTT. As protein: CASSSGFGNTEAFF.

Turning to this clone: A read error is likely here: a far larger clone is one base away. V gene TRBV29-1 combines with J gene TRBJ1-2, with TRBD1 identical over 7 bases. This CDR3 region has 14 residues. Germline V gene data show CDR1 as SQVTM and CDR2 as ANQGSEA. V shed 7 bases and J 7 bases; nucleotides not matched to a gene: 15. The CDR3 sequence is CSAGTAHSWGGYTF. The CDR3 coding sequence is TGCAGCGCTGGGACAGCGCACTCATGGGGTGGCTACACCTTC.

This chain links TRBV5-1 with TRBJ2-7; D possibly corresponds to TRBD1 (6 bases). The CDR3 is 17 residues long. CDR1 and CDR2 from the germline V gene are SGHRS and YFSETQ. V was shortened by 1 base and J by 4 bases, with 21 bases between the two germline ends. The CDR3 sequence is CASSLRNTGPSGYEQYF. The CDR3 bases are TGCGCCAGCAGCTTGCGAAACACAGGGCCCTCAGGTTACGAGCAGTACTTC.

This clone was seen more than once but under ten times. This sequence joins TRBV28 and TRBJ1-5, with D maybe TRBD1 (5 bases). CDR3 length: 14 amino acids. V lost 8 bases, J lost 1 base, and 12 bases lay in between. Germline V gene data show CDR1 as MDHEN and CDR2 as SYDVKM. The CDR3 here is CASRQLMSNQPQHF. The DNA of the CDR3 is TGTGCCAGCCGACAGCTTATGAGCAATCAGCCCCAGCATTTT.

This clone was seen a few times. The genes are TRBV5-8 and TRBJ2-7; D uncertain. CDR3 length equals 15 residues. Germline CDR1 is SGHTS and CDR2 is YDEGEE. V lost 0 bases and J lost 2, with 12 bases in between. Here the CDR3 DNA reads TGTGCCAGCAGCTTGGGTCCTCAGGTCACCTACGAGCAGTACTTC. This gives the protein CASSLGPQVTYEQYF.